This TCR beta chain was captured by sequencing in a study of cytotoxic CD8 clonotypes in ibrutinib-treated CLL. Study-level background: Patient counts were over 9 relapsed/refractory, under 16 treatment-naive and around 17 IGHV unmutated. Responses: approximately 25 partial, 2 complete; after median roughly 63 months, 14 stayed remitted, 12 progressed. Response samples were taken after a median about twelve months of treatment, range 6 to 36.

Repertoires were generated with immunoSEQ multiplex PCR, while TCRdb's copy carries only in-frame clones and drops some. The table shows approximately 190,000 clones, with 65% to 80% occurring only once. The CDR3 is made up of 11 amino acids. V lost 5 bases to trimming and J lost 12 bases, with 16 bases between them. In germline, CDR1 is GTSNPN, CDR2 SVGIG (reference sequence). Worth noting for this clone: The antigen is unknown.

Whole-study findings and limits: Clonality went up at the time of ibrutinib response, stayed stable in sustained remission, and later dropped back toward its baseline level at progression.

This sample comprised PBMCs, obtained after 12 months of ibrutinib treatment. The chain combines TRBV30 with TRBJ1-2, with D possibly matching TRBD1 (5 bases). The receptor was derived from a human donor with chronic lymphocytic leukemia. The CDR3: CAWDPGTRNTF. CDR3 DNA sequence: TGTGCCTGGGACCCAGGGACTCGGAACACCTTC.